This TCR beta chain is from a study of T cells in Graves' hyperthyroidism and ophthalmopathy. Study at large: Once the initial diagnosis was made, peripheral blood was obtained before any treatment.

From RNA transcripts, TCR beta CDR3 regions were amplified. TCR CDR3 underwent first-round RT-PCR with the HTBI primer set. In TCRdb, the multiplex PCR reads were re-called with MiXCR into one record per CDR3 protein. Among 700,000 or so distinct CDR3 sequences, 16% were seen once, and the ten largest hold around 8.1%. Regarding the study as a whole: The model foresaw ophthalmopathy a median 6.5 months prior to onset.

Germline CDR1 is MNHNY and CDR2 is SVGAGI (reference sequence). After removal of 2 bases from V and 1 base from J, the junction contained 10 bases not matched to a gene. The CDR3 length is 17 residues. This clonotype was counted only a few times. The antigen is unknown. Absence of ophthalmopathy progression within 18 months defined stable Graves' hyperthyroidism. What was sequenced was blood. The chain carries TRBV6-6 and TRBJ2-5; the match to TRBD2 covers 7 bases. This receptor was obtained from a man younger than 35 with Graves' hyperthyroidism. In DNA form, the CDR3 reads TGTGCCAGCAGTTACGGTAGCGGGCGAGCCCTCCAAGAGACCCAGTACTTC. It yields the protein CASSYGSGRALQETQYF.